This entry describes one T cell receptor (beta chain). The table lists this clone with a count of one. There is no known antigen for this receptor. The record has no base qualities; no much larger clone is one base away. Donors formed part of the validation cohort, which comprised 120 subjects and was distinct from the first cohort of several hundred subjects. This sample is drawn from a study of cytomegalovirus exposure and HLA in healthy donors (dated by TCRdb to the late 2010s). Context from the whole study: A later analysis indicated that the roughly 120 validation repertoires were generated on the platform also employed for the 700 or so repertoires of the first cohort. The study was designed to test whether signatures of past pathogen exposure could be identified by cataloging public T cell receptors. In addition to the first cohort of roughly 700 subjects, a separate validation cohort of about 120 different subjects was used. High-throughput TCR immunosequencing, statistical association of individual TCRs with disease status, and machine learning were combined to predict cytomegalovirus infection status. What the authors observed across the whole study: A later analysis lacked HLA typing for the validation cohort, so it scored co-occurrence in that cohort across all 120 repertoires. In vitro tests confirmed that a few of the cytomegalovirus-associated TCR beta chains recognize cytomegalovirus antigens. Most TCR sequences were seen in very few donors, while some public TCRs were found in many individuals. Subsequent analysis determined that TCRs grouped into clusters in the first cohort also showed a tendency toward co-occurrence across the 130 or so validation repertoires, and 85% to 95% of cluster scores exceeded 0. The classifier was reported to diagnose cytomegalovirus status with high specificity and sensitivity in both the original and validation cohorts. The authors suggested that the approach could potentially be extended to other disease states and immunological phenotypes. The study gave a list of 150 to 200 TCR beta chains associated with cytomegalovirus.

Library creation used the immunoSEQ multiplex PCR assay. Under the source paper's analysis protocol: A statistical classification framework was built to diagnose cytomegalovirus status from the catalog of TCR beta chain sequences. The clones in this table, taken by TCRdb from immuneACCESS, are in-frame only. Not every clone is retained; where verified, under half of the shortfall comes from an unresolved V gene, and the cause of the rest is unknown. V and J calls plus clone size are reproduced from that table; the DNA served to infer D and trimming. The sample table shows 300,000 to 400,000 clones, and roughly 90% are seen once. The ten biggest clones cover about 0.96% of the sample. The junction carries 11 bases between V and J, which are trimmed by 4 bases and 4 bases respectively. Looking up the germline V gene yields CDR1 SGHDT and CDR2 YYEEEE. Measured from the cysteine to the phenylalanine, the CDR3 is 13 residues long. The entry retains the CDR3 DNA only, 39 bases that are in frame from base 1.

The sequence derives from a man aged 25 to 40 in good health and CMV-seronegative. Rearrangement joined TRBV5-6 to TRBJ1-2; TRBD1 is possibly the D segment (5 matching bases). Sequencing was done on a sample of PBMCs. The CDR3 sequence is CASSGDSPYGYTF. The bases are TGTGCCAGCAGCGGAGACAGTCCCTATGGCTACACCTTC.